This T cell receptor (beta chain) emerged from a study of a mutant IDH1 vaccine in newly diagnosed glioma (dated by TCRdb to the early 2020s). Background for the entire study: Eight vaccinations were administered to patients in weeks 1, 3, 5, 7, 11, 15, 19 and 23, corresponding to visits V03 through V10. Vaccination started 4-6 weeks after radiotherapy alone, or was given together with temozolomide cycles in the groups whose treatment included chemotherapy. For exploratory analyses, approximately 25 treated patients had longitudinal TCRB deep sequencing done wherever samples were available. Prior to enrollment, standard therapy consisting of radiotherapy alone, temozolomide alone, or radiochemotherapy with temozolomide had been administered to patients, with the combination being received by most patients. Of the approximately 30 treated patients, around 60% were male and approximately 40% were female, and the mean age was approximately 40 years. Six visits were used for peripheral blood collection: V03 (baseline), V05, V07, V10, V12 and V13.

Libraries were built with the immunoSEQ multiplex PCR assay. Rearranged TCR beta chain sequences were amplified with the hsTCRB Kit following the manufacturer's protocol. An Illumina MiSeq was used to sequence the TCRB libraries. Regarding the original processing steps: The kit vendor's proprietary platform handled demultiplexing, trimming and gene mapping. TCRdb obtained this table from immuneACCESS and retained in-frame rearrangements with V and J assigned. These tables miss some clones; where compared with another copy, unresolved V genes account for less than half of the shortfall, and the remainder is unexplained. V and J calls and clone size are as listed in that table; D and trimming were resolved from the DNA. Within this sample are tens of thousands of clones, with approximately 79% of them counted one time only. In total, the top ten clones hold over 3% of the sample. According to the study, the label for this sample's time point signals: week 5, during vaccination. Every vaccine dose consisted of 300 ug of a 20-mer mutant IDH1 peptide in Montanide, administered subcutaneously together with topical imiquimod. All donors had newly diagnosed IDH1-mutant astrocytomas of WHO grade 3 or 4 that showed loss of nuclear ATRX. The samples were drawn from NOA16, a multicentre, single-arm, open-label phase I trial in Germany that tested a mutant IDH1 peptide vaccine in humans for the first time. Genomic DNA for TCRB sequencing was isolated from EDTA blood with the DNeasy Blood and Tissue Kit.

Points the paper makes about the study in general: Immune responses induced by the vaccine were seen in over 80% of patients across multiple MHC alleles. According to the authors, sample limitations meant that analyses of patient blood samples could not be reproduced. Availability determined which PBMC samples were chosen for TCRB deep sequencing. Pseudoprogression appeared unrelated to alterations in the top peripheral T cell clonotypes detected by TCRB sequencing.

The junction carries 11 bases between V and J, which are trimmed by 5 bases and 10 bases respectively. The CDR3 contains 12 residues, cysteine and phenylalanine counted. The entry retains the CDR3 DNA only, 36 bases that are in frame from base 1. According to the germline V gene (reference sequence), CDR1 reads SEHNR and CDR2 reads FQNEAQ. With respect to this clone: No antigen is known for it. No much larger clone exists at a distance of one base, and base qualities are not known.

The chain employs TRBV7-9 and TRBJ1-4; there is no confident call for the D gene. The sample here was PBMCs, taken from a glioma patient whose treatment included an IDH1 peptide vaccine. The receptor was derived from a woman between 18 and 29 years old with glioma. Some clones in this sample may be carry-over from other donors' samples. The nucleotide sequence reads TGTGCCAGCAGCCAGGAGGAGCGAAAACTGTTTTTT. It translates as CASSQEERKLFF.